A selection of T cell receptor beta chains follows, all from one sample in a study of T cell clonotyping in hematopoietic cell transplantation. Sequencing was performed with immunoSEQ multiplex PCR; in TCRdb, only in-frame clones are kept and a portion is missing. The sample records fewer than 10,000 clones, 70% to 90% being singletons. Sequenced material: peripheral blood mononuclear cells, taken at the time of graft-versus-host disease after allogeneic stem cell transplant. These receptors were collected from a male patient between 55 and 70 years old who had an allogeneic stem cell transplant from a related donor, so the T cells may come from the graft donor. Some clones in this sample may be carry-over from other donors' samples. Both conserved end residues are part of each CDR3. A D gene is named only where the DNA matches it firmly. Where a row states a size, it is once, few, many or the class of an expanded clone; other rows omit it.

>NA|TRBJ2-3|TRBD2|TRBV6-1
TGTGCCAGCAGTGACGCGGGGGGGAGTTACGCCACAGATACGCAGTATTTT
CASSDAGGSYATDTQYF
>few|TRBJ2-2|TRBD1|TRBV2
TGTGCCAGCAGTTCCCTCGGGACAGGGGTTGTATTGAACACCGGGGAGCTGTTTTTT
CASSSLGTGVVLNTGELFF
>NA|TRBJ1-5|NA|TRBV30
TGTGCCTGGGCGGAAGGGTCCCGTCAGCCCCAGCATTTT
CAWAEGSRQPQHF
>NA|TRBJ2-7|NA|TRBV28
TGTGCCAGCAGTCTTGACGGGAGGCAGTACTTC
CASSLDGRQYF
>NA|TRBJ1-1|NA|TRBV6-5
TGTGCCAGCAGTACCCGACAGGAGAACACTGAAGCTTTCTTT
CASSTRQENTEAFF
>NA|TRBJ1-4|NA|TRBV4-1
TGCGCCAGCAGCCAAGGAGGGATCGGGGATGAAAAACTGTTTTTT
CASSQGGIGDEKLFF
>NA|TRBJ2-3|NA|TRBV9
TGTGCCAGCAGCCCCAGAACTAGCTCCGCTAGCACAGATACGCAGTATTTT
CASSPRTSSASTDTQYF
>NA|TRBJ2-5|TRBD2|TRBV4-1
TGCGCCAGCAGCCAAGCTCCCGTAAGCGGGGGCGGAGAGACCCAGTACTTC
CASSQAPVSGGGETQYF
>NA|TRBJ1-2|TRBD1|TRBV19
TGTGCCAGTAGCAAATCCGGGACAGCGGACTATACCTTC
CASSKSGTADYTF
>NA|TRBJ1-2|NA|TRBV28
TGTGCCAGCAGTTTTAAAGGTTTCGGCTACACCTTC
CASSFKGFGYTF
>NA|TRBJ1-4|TRBD1|TRBV27
TGTGCCAGCAGTACCTTCGGGACAGGGGGCGAAAAACTGTTTTTT
CASSTFGTGGEKLFF
>NA|TRBJ2-7|NA|TRBV9
TGTGCCAGCAGCGTCGACAGCCAGCGCTCCTACGAGCAGTACTTC
CASSVDSQRSYEQYF
>NA|TRBJ1-1|TRBD1|TRBV7-6
TGTGCCAGCAGCAACACAGGGGTGACTGAAGCTTTCTTT
CASSNTGVTEAFF
>few|TRBJ2-7|TRBD1|TRBV5-4
TGTGCCAGCAGCTTGTCTCCGGGACAGGAGGAGTACTTC
CASSLSPGQEEYF
>NA|TRBJ2-5|TRBD2|TRBV2
TGTGCCAGCAGAGGACTAGCGGGGGGCCAAGAGACCCAGTACTTC
CASRGLAGGQETQYF
>NA|TRBJ2-2|TRBD1|TRBV11-3
TGTGCCAGCGCAGCCGGGACAGGGGGCAGGTGGGAGCTGTTTTTT
CASAAGTGGRWELFF
>once|TRBJ1-5|NA|TRBV19
TGTGCCAGTACCCCTAGGGGGGATAGCAATCAGCCCCAGCATTTT
CASTPRGDSNQPQHF
>NA|TRBJ2-7|TRBD1|TRBV4-1
TGCGCCAGCAGCCAATCCAGGGGGTCCTACGAGCAGTACTTC
CASSQSRGSYEQYF
>NA|TRBJ1-1|NA|TRBV4-2
TGTGCCAGCAGCCAAGACCTGGTGGTGGTTGTGGGGAACACTGAAGCTTTCTTT
CASSQDLVVVVGNTEAFF
>NA|TRBJ1-2|NA|TRBV4-2
TGTGCCAGCAGCCGAGAAACGGCGGGGGCCACGGACTATGGCTACACCTTC
CASSRETAGATDYGYTF
>NA|TRBJ2-5|TRBD2|TRBV11-3
TGTGCCAGCAGCCCACGACTAGCGGGGGGGCTGGAGACCCAGTACTTC
CASSPRLAGGLETQYF
>once|TRBJ2-5|TRBD1|TRBV5-1
TGCGCCAGCAGCTTGGGGGCAGGGGGCGGAGAGACCCAGTACTTC
CASSLGAGGGETQYF
>NA|TRBJ1-1|NA|TRBV28
TGTGCCAGCAGTACCGGGACATATTTGAACACTGAAGCTTTCTTT
CASSTGTYLNTEAFF
>NA|TRBJ1-2|NA|TRBV9
TGTGCCAGCAGCGTAGGCACCAACTATGGCTACACCTTC
CASSVGTNYGYTF
>NA|TRBJ2-1|NA|TRBV7-6
TGTGCCAGCAGCTCGGTGGTGGGGGGCAGCTCCTACAATGAGCAGTTCTTC
CASSSVVGGSSYNEQFF
>NA|TRBJ2-3|NA|TRBV7-9
TGTGCCAGCAGCTTAGGGGGCGGGGGCACAGATACGCAGTATTTT
CASSLGGGGTDTQYF
>NA|TRBJ2-2|NA|TRBV4-2
TGTGCCAGTCTTCGTGAAGGGGGAGGGAAGAAAAACACCGGGGAGCTGTTTTTT
CASLREGGGKKNTGELFF
>NA|TRBJ2-7|NA|TRBV20-1
TGCAGTGTCCTTCGGAGAGAGCAGTACTTC
CSVLRREQYF
>NA|TRBJ1-1|NA|TRBV5-1
TGCGCCAGCAGCCCCCGGGTGGGGAAGGCTGAAGCTTTCTTT
CASSPRVGKAEAFF
>NA|TRBJ2-1|NA|TRBV4-1
TGCGCCAGCAGCCAAGATGCGTTAGACAATGAGCAGTTCTTC
CASSQDALDNEQFF
>NA|TRBJ1-2|NA|TRBV7-8
TGTGCCAGCAGCCGGGCCCTGACTGGACCGCGCGGCTACACCTTC
CASSRALTGPRGYTF
>NA|TRBJ1-3|TRBD1|TRBV7-8
TGTGCCAGCAGCCGTTCCCTGCGACAGGGCCAAAGCTCTGGAAACACCATATATTTT
CASSRSLRQGQSSGNTIYF
>NA|TRBJ1-2|TRBD1|TRBV19
TGTGCCAGTAGTACTGGGACAGCACCTAACTATGGCTACACCTTC
CASSTGTAPNYGYTF
>NA|TRBJ2-2|NA|TRBV5-1
TGCGCCAGCAGCTTGATTCCGGGGAACACCGGGGAGCTGTTTTTT
CASSLIPGNTGELFF
>NA|TRBJ1-2|NA|TRBV11-1
TGTGCCAGCAGCCCCTACTTATACCCCCCCCTGAGCTATGGCTACACCTTC
CASSPYLYPPLSYGYTF
>NA|TRBJ2-5|TRBD2|TRBV7-3
TGTGCCAGCAGCGCATCTAGCGGGGACCAAGAGACCCAGTACTTC
CASSASSGDQETQYF
>NA|TRBJ2-2|TRBD1|TRBV4-1
TGCGCCAGCAGCCCCTTGGGACAGACGAACACCGGGGAGCTGTTTTTT
CASSPLGQTNTGELFF
>NA|TRBJ1-4|NA|TRBV5-6
TGTGCCAGCAGCCTGGCCAGATTTAATGAAAAACTGTTTTTT
CASSLARFNEKLFF
>once|TRBJ1-1|NA|TRBV5-1
TGCGCCAGCAGCTCACGAAGCCTGAACACTGAAGCTTTCTTT
CASSSRSLNTEAFF
>NA|TRBJ2-7|TRBD1|TRBV28
TGTGCCAGCACGGGGATTGTCGGGACAGGGGACTACGAGCAGTACTTC
CASTGIVGTGDYEQYF
>NA|TRBJ2-6|NA|TRBV2
TGTGCCAGCAGTGACGGACCTAGCTCTGGGGCCAACGTCCTGACTTTC
CASSDGPSSGANVLTF
>few|TRBJ1-5|NA|TRBV19
TGTGCCAGTAGTATAGGGATTCAGCCCCAGCATTTT
CASSIGIQPQHF
>few|TRBJ2-7|NA|TRBV9
TGTGCCAGCAGCGTGACACGGGCAGGGAACGAGCAGTACTTC
CASSVTRAGNEQYF
>NA|TRBJ2-2|NA|TRBV30
TGTGCCTCCCGGGCCACAATGACCGGGGAGCTGTTTTTT
CASRATMTGELFF
>few|TRBJ1-3|NA|TRBV28
TGTGCCAGCACGTCAGGAGTCTCTGGAAACACCATATATTTT
CASTSGVSGNTIYF
>NA|TRBJ2-7|TRBD2|TRBV4-3
TGCGCCAGCAGCCAAGATTATAGAGGGGACTACTACGAGCAGTACTTC
CASSQDYRGDYYEQYF
>NA|TRBJ2-2|NA|TRBV9
TGTGCCAGCAGCGTAGACCCGAACACCGGGGAGCTGTTTTTT
CASSVDPNTGELFF
>once|TRBJ2-5|NA|TRBV5-8
TGTGCCAGCAGCTTGGCCTGGGCAGCCCAAGAGACCCAGTACTTC
CASSLAWAAQETQYF
>NA|TRBJ1-5|NA|TRBV28
TGTGCCAGCACCACAGGGTCCGGGGGCACGGGCAATCAGCCCCAGCATTTT
CASTTGSGGTGNQPQHF
>NA|TRBJ2-7|TRBD1|TRBV2
TGTGCCAGCAGTGACCCCCGGGACAGCCACTACGAGCAGTACTTC
CASSDPRDSHYEQYF
>NA|TRBJ1-2|NA|TRBV6-1
TGTGCCAGCAGTGTTTACCAGAAAGTGGGCTACACCTTC
CASSVYQKVGYTF
>NA|TRBJ2-1|NA|TRBV13
TGTGCCAGCAGCTTAGGTGGGGGTGAGCAGTTCTTC
CASSLGGGEQFF
>NA|TRBJ1-6|NA|TRBV7-3
TGTGCCAGCAGCTTACTGAGCTCCTATAATTCACCCCTCCACTTT
CASSLLSSYNSPLHF
>NA|TRBJ1-2|NA|TRBV5-1
TGCGCCAGCAGCTTGGACGGTGGAGCCTATGGCTACACCTTC
CASSLDGGAYGYTF
>NA|TRBJ2-2|TRBD2|TRBV9
TGTGCCAGCAGCGTCCAACTAGCGGGGATTGGTGTGACCGGGGAGCTGTTTTTT
CASSVQLAGIGVTGELFF